These 25 T cell receptor beta chains came from one sample sequenced in a study of PD-L1 blockade in urothelial cancer. Data came from immunoSEQ multiplex PCR; TCRdb stores just in-frame clones and leaves some out. The sample lists approximately 90,000 clones, more than 75% occurring once. Time point specified: pretreatment peripheral blood. This specimen consisted of PBMCs, obtained around atezolizumab (anti-PD-L1) treatment. The receptors were sampled from a man in his sixties with urothelial cancer.

The chain joins TRBV11-2 to TRBJ2-3; 7 positions agree with TRBD2. J gave up 3 bases and V 1 base, and 1 base lay outside the gene matches. The germline CDR1 and CDR2 sequences are SGHAT and FQNNGV. This CDR3 region has 14 residues. The CDR3 here is CASSLGAGTDTQYF. The CDR3 coding sequence is TGTGCCAGCAGCTTAGGAGCGGGGACAGATACGCAGTATTTT.

This chain links TRBV18 with TRBJ2-3; TRBD1 agrees at 9 bases. Per the germline V gene, CDR1 is KGHSH and CDR2 is LQKENI. With 8 bases clipped from V and 2 bases from J, the junction kept 5 bases outside the gene matches. The CDR3 runs to 14 residues. CDR3 DNA: TGTGCCAGCACCCGGACAGGGGTCACAGATACGCAGTATTTT. Translating it yields CASTRTGVTDTQYF.

The rearrangement joins TRBV2 to TRBJ1-5, with D perhaps matching TRBD1 (5 bases). The germline V gene encodes CDR1 SNHLY and CDR2 FYNNEI. The CDR3 loop spans 13 amino acids. The germline V and J ends were trimmed by 7 bases and 0 bases, with 7 bases remaining between them. CDR3 loop: CASKDNSNQPQHF. The CDR3 DNA follows: TGTGCCAGCAAGGACAATAGCAATCAGCCCCAGCATTTT.

This clone is a singleton in its sample. The chain links TRBV7-3 to TRBJ1-2; D is unclear. The CDR3 is 13 residues long. From germline, CDR1 is SGHTA and CDR2 FQGTGA. Trimming removed 0 bases from V and 4 bases from J, with 6 bases in between. CDR3 bases: TGTGCCAGCAGCTTAACCCCCCTCTATGGCTACACCTTC. It specifies CASSLTPLYGYTF.

The rearrangement joins TRBV5-1 to TRBJ2-5; 9 bases are a match to TRBD1. Germline assignment: CDR1 SGHRS and CDR2 YFSETQ. After removal of 4 bases from V and 4 bases from J, the junction contained 8 bases not matched to a gene. CDR3 length: 15 residues. DNA for the CDR3: TGCGCCAGCAGCCTGGGACAGGGTAGAGGAGAGACCCAGTACTTC. It yields the protein CASSLGQGRGETQYF.

The rearrangement links TRBV10-3 to TRBJ1-2; TRBD1 matches at 7 bases. V was clipped by 5 bases and J by 6 bases; unmatched bases: 12. The V gene's germline CDR1 is ENHRY and CDR2 SYGVKD. The CDR3 is 15 amino acids. Here the CDR3 DNA reads TGTGCCATCAGTCTCAAAACCGGGACAGTTGATGGCTACACCTTC. Its protein product is CAISLKTGTVDGYTF.

The chain links TRBV7-3 to TRBJ1-1; D ambiguous. The CDR3 is 13 amino acids. Germline lookup yields CDR1 SGHTA and CDR2 FQGTGA. The V end lost 2 bases, the J end lost 2 bases, and 6 bases lay between the germline ends. CDR3 in amino acids: CASSLEANTEAFF. For the CDR3, the DNA is TGTGCCAGCAGCTTAGAGGCCAACACTGAAGCTTTCTTT.

The table lists this clone with a few counts. This chain links TRBV4-1 with TRBJ1-2; 10 positions agree with TRBD1. V shed 0 bases and J 6 bases; nucleotides not matched to a gene: 4. Germline-derived CDR1 and CDR2 are MGHRA and YSYEKL. The CDR3 has 15 amino acids. The CDR3 DNA sequence: TGCGCCAGCAGCCAAGATCCCGGGACAGGGGATGGCTACACCTTC. It codes for CASSQDPGTGDGYTF.

The gene calls are TRBV7-2 and TRBJ2-3; 7 bases line up with TRBD1. This CDR3 has 19 residues. Looked up from germline, CDR1 is SGHTA and CDR2 is FQGNSA. With V trimmed by 4 bases and J by 0 bases, 16 bases remained unmatched. CDR3 sequence: CASSSPTETGWISTDTQYF. In DNA form, the CDR3 reads TGTGCCAGCAGCTCCCCAACCGAGACAGGGTGGATTAGCACAGATACGCAGTATTTT.

This rearrangement joins TRBV9 to TRBJ2-3; weak D call: TRBD2 (6 bases). V lost 6 bases and J 0 bases, leaving 17 bases between the germline ends. CDR1 and CDR2 from the germline V gene are SGDLS and YYNGEE. This CDR3 is 16 amino acids long. The CDR3 loop reads CASNPIGRGSTDTQYF. DNA of the CDR3: TGTGCCAGCAACCCGATCGGGCGGGGTAGCACAGATACGCAGTATTTT.

The chain carries TRBV18 and TRBJ2-1; D not resolved. The CDR3 is 13 amino acids. Germline CDR1 reads KGHSH; CDR2 reads LQKENI. With 0 bases removed from V and 6 bases from J, the gap between germline ends came to 6 bases. The DNA of the CDR3 is TGTGCCAGCTCACCACCGCTACTCAATGAGCAGTTCTTC. It yields the protein CASSPPLLNEQFF. The variable domain in full, with the rest retrieved from reference TRBV18 and TRBJ2-1, is NAGVMQNPRHLVRRRGQEARLRCSPMKGHSHVYWYRQLPEEGLKFMVYLQKENIIDESGMPKERFSAEFPKEGPSILRIQQVVRGDSAAYFCASSPPLLNEQFFGPGTRLTVL.

The chain links TRBV10-3 to TRBJ2-6; D gene uncertain. There are 17 residues in the CDR3. Germline V lookup: CDR1 ENHRY, CDR2 SYGVKD. The germline V and J ends were trimmed by 6 bases and 0 bases, with 15 bases remaining between them. As DNA, the CDR3 is TGTGCCATCAGGAAGGAGAACACGTACTCTGGGGCCAACGTCCTGACTTTC. Amino acids: CAIRKENTYSGANVLTF.

The DNA of the CDR3 is TGCGCCAGCAGCTTGGAACCCTACCCCTTTAATTCACCCCTCCACTTT. Translating gives CASSLEPYPFNSPLHF. The chain is built from TRBV5-1 and TRBJ1-6, with D uncertain. With 0 bases removed from V and 6 bases from J, the gap between germline ends came to 13 bases. Looked up from germline, CDR1 is SGHRS and CDR2 is YFSETQ. The CDR3 contains 16 residues.

The chain combines TRBV29-1 with TRBJ2-1; a weak D match, TRBD2 (7 bases). V was clipped by 4 bases and J by 2 bases, with 21 bases between them. Germline V gene lookup returns CDR1 SQVTM and CDR2 ANQGSEA. The length of the CDR3 is 17 residues. The DNA of the CDR3 is TGCAGCGTTGGGGGGGGGACAAACCTTGTCACCTACAATGAGCAGTTCTTC. Protein: CSVGGGTNLVTYNEQFF.

V and J are TRBV9 and TRBJ2-7; 8 bases line up with TRBD1. The CDR3 covers 14 residues. The ends lost 0 bases at V and 5 bases at J; junction bases unmatched: 4. CDR1 and CDR2 from the germline V gene are SGDLS and YYNGEE. The CDR3 protein is CASSVGTGYDEQYF. DNA of the CDR3: TGTGCCAGCAGCGTAGGGACAGGGTACGACGAGCAGTACTTC.

The table lists this clone with a count of one. The gene calls are TRBV30 and TRBJ2-7; TRBD2 might be the D (5 bases). The V and J ends lost 8 bases and 0 bases respectively, with 14 bases between them. CDR3 length equals 13 residues. Per germline, CDR1 GTSNPN and CDR2 SVGIG (reference sequence). In DNA, the CDR3 is TGTGCCGGAGCCGAGGGAACCTCCTACGAGCAGTACTTC. Encoded protein: CAGAEGTSYEQYF.

The rearrangement joins TRBV10-2 to TRBJ2-3, with a weak D call TRBD1 (6 bases). The CDR3 is made up of 14 amino acids. Germline CDR1 reads WSHSY; CDR2 reads SAAADI. For the CDR3, the DNA is TGCGCAACCCAACCCCAGGACAGACTACATACGCAGTATTTT. Translation: CATQPQDRLHTQYF.

The chain uses TRBV6-6 and TRBJ1-3, with D maybe TRBD1 (5 bases). CDR3 length: 15 amino acids. Germline values: CDR1 MNHNY, CDR2 SVGAGI (reference sequence). Trimming took 4 bases from V and 0 from J, leaving 10 bases between them. CDR3 coding DNA: TGTGCCAGCAGTTGGGGCACCATCTCTGGAAACACCATATATTTT. Protein product: CASSWGTISGNTIYF.

This clone turned up a few times. CDR3 region: CASSATPTGSQEQFF. CDR3 nucleotides: TGTGCCAGCAGTGCGACACCTACTGGTTCACAGGAGCAGTTCTTC. This rearrangement joins TRBV9 to TRBJ2-1; no definite D call. Germline V CDR1 and CDR2: SGDLS, YYNGEE. The CDR3 extends over 15 amino acids. The V gene lost 5 bases and the J gene lost 10 bases, with 22 bases spanning the gap.

V is TRBV6-6 and J is TRBJ2-3, with 8 nucleotides matching TRBD1. J was trimmed by 4 bases and V by 0 bases; bases with no gene match: 3. This CDR3 region has 15 residues. Germline CDR1 MNHNY, CDR2 SVGAGI (reference sequence). The CDR3 is CASSYSDRVPDTQYF. CDR3 sequence (DNA): TGTGCCAGCAGTTACTCGGACAGGGTGCCAGATACGCAGTATTTT.

This clone was found once. The chain carries TRBV18 and TRBJ2-7; 7 nucleotides align to TRBD2. This CDR3 spans 13 amino acids. Looked up from germline, CDR1 is KGHSH and CDR2 is LQKENI. V dropped 2 bases and J dropped 5; count of bases not matched to a gene: 3. As DNA, the CDR3 is TGTGCCAGCTCACCAGTGGGAGGGGACGAGCAGTACTTC. It yields the protein CASSPVGGDEQYF.

This chain's CDR3 is CASSPPGGSPKEQFF. For the CDR3, the DNA is TGTGCCAGCAGCCCCCCGGGGGGCTCCCCAAAGGAGCAGTTCTTC. The genes are TRBV7-3 and TRBJ2-1; a weak D match, TRBD2 (7 bases). Looked up from germline, CDR1 is SGHTA and CDR2 is FQGTGA. V dropped 5 bases and J dropped 10 bases, with 21 bases sitting between them. The CDR3 length is 15 residues.

V usage is TRBV2 and J usage is TRBJ2-1; D is ambiguous. V was cut by 4 bases and J by 7 bases, with 5 bases left in between. Germline V gene sequence: CDR1 SNHLY, CDR2 FYNNEI. The CDR3 is 11 amino acids. For the CDR3, the DNA is TGTGCCAGCAGTGCGAGGAATGAGCAGTTCTTC. It yields the protein CASSARNEQFF.

This chain uses TRBV5-1 with TRBJ2-3, with 9 nucleotides matching TRBD1. This CDR3 is 15 amino acids long. V shed 0 bases and J 6 bases; nucleotides not matched to a gene: 5. Germline assignment: CDR1 SGHRS and CDR2 YFSETQ. The CDR3 region has the DNA TGCGCCAGCAGCTTGGACAGGGGGCAAGCGGATACGCAGTATTTT. This encodes CASSLDRGQADTQYF.

The rearrangement joins TRBV7-2 to TRBJ2-7; 7 positions agree with TRBD1. This CDR3 region has 15 residues. Germline V lookup: CDR1 SGHTA, CDR2 FQGNSA. Unmatched junction bases numbered 10, after V lost 5 bases and J lost 3 bases. CDR3 DNA: TGTGCCAGCAGCCCAACAGGGGAGAGATACTACGAGCAGTACTTC. This encodes CASSPTGERYYEQYF. Together with reference TRBV7-2 and TRBJ2-7, the CDR3 gives the full variable domain: GAGVSQSPSNKVTEKGKDVELRCDPISGHTALYWYRQSLGQGLEFLIYFQGNSAPDKSGLPSDRFSAERTGGSVSTLTIQRTQQEDSAVYLCASSPTGERYYEQYFGPGTRLTVT.